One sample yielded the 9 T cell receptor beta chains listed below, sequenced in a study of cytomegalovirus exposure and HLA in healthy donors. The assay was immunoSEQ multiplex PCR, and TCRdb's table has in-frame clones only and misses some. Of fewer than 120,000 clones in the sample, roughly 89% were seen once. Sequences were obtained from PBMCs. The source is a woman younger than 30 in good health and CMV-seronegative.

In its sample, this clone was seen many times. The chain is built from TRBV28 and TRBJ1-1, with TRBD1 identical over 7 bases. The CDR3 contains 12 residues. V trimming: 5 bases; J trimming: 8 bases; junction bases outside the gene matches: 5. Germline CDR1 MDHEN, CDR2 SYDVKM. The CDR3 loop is CASSRDSREAFF. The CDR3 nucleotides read TGTGCCAGCAGTCGGGACAGCCGGGAAGCTTTCTTT.

As DNA, the CDR3 is TGTGCCAGCAGCTTAACCCCGACTAGCGGGAGAACCGATGAGCAGTTCTTC. This gives the protein CASSLTPTSGRTDEQFF. V and J are TRBV7-2 and TRBJ2-1, with TRBD2 matching 12 bases. There are 17 residues in the CDR3. Germline CDR1 reads SGHTA; CDR2 reads FQGNSA. V lost 2 bases, J lost 8 bases, and 10 bases stayed unmatched.

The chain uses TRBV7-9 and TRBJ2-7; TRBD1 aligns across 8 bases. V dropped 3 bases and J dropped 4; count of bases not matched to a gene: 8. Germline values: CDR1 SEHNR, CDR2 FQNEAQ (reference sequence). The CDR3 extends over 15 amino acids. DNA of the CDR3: TGTGCCAGCAGCTTGGTTGGACAGGGATGGTACGAGCAGTACTTC. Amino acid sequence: CASSLVGQGWYEQYF.

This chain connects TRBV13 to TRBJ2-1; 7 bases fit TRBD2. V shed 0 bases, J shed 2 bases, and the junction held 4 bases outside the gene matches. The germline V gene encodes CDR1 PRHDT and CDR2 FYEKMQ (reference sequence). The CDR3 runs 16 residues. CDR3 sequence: CASSLGLAKTYNEQFF. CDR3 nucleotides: TGTGCCAGCAGCTTAGGACTAGCGAAGACCTACAATGAGCAGTTCTTC.

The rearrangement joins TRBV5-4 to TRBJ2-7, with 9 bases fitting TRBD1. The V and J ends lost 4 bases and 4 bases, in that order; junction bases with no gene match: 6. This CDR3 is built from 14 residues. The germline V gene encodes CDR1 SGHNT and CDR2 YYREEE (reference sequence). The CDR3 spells CASSPGQGGYEQYF. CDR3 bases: TGTGCCAGCAGCCCGGGACAGGGAGGATACGAGCAGTACTTC.

CDR3 in amino acids: CSVVRETQYF. In DNA, the CDR3 is TGCAGCGTTGTCCGGGAGACCCAGTACTTC. The chain couples TRBV29-1 to TRBJ2-5; D is unclear. V lost 4 bases and J lost 5, with 5 bases in between. The CDR3 is made up of 10 amino acids. In germline, CDR1 is SQVTM, CDR2 ANQGSEA.

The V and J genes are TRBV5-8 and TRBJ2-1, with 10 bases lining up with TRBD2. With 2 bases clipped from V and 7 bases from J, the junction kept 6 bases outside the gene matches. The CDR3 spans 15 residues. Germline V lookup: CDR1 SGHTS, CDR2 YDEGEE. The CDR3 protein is CASSFSSGRLNEQFF. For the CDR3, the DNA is TGTGCCAGCAGCTTCTCTAGCGGGAGATTAAATGAGCAGTTCTTC.

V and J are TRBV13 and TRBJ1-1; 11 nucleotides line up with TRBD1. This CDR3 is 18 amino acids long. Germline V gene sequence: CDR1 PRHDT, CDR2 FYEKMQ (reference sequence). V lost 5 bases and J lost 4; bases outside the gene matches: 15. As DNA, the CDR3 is TGTGCCAGCAGCCCACCGGGGACAGGGGGAAAGTGGGTCACTGAAGCTTTCTTT. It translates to CASSPPGTGGKWVTEAFF. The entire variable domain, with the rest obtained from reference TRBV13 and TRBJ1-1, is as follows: AAGVIQSPRHLIKEKRETATLKCYPIPRHDTVYWYQQGPGQDPQFLISFYEKMQSDKGSIPDRFSAQQFSDYHSELNMSSLELGDSALYFCASSPPGTGGKWVTEAFFGQGTRLTVV.

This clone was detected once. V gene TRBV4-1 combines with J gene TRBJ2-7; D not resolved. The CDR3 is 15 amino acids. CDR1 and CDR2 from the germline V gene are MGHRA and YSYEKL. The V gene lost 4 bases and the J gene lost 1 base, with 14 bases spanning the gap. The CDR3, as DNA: TGCGCCAGCAGCCGACCTACGGCAGGATCCTACGAGCAGTACTTC. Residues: CASSRPTAGSYEQYF.